What follows are 24 T cell receptor beta chains derived from one specimen sequenced in a study of cytotoxic CD8 clonotypes in ibrutinib-treated CLL. Measured with immunoSEQ multiplex PCR; TCRdb has only the in-frame clones, and not every one. The sample lists approximately 150,000 clones; more than 70% were seen once. The starting material was PBMCs, obtained at disease progression, from a patient treated with ibrutinib. These receptors originate from a human donor with chronic lymphocytic leukemia.

This sequence joins TRBV28 and TRBJ1-2; D remains ambiguous. Looked up from germline, CDR1 is MDHEN and CDR2 is SYDVKM. V was cut by 6 bases and J by 3 bases, with 14 bases left in between. This CDR3 contains 14 residues. CDR3 nucleotide sequence: TGTGCCAGCAGCCCGGTCCGGGTTGACTATGGCTACACCTTC. Amino acid sequence: CASSPVRVDYGYTF.

The CDR3 loop reads CASSRDPPLAGLTDTQYF. CDR3 DNA sequence: TGTGCCAGCAGCCGCGATCCCCCGCTAGCGGGATTAACAGATACGCAGTATTTT. The chain carries TRBV7-2 and TRBJ2-3; TRBD2 agrees at 9 bases. The CDR3 consists of 18 residues. V shed 5 bases, J shed 3 bases, and the junction held 15 bases outside the gene matches. The V gene's germline CDR1 is SGHTA and CDR2 FQGNSA.

The gene calls are TRBV19 and TRBJ1-5; D not resolved. CDR1 LNHDA and CDR2 SQIVND come from the germline V gene (reference sequence). Trimming took off 6 bases at V and 2 bases at J, with 20 bases between the two ends. The CDR3 extends over 17 amino acids. The CDR3 bases are TGTGCCAGTAGGGCCGGAGGCTTCGGATCCGGCAATCAGCCCCAGCATTTT. Its protein is CASRAGGFGSGNQPQHF.

The V and J genes are TRBV9 and TRBJ1-1, with a possible D match to TRBD1 (5 bases). V dropped 0 bases and J dropped 2 bases, with 8 bases sitting between them. The CDR3 has 14 residues. Looked up from germline, CDR1 is SGDLS and CDR2 is YYNGEE. CDR3 sequence: CASSVDGANTEAFF. The CDR3 DNA is TGTGCCAGCAGCGTAGACGGGGCCAACACTGAAGCTTTCTTT.

The chain has TRBV6-5 and TRBJ1-5, with 8 bases that match TRBD1. With V trimmed by 6 bases and J by 2 bases, 3 bases remained unmatched. Germline assignment: CDR1 MNHEY and CDR2 SVGAGI. The CDR3 spans 14 residues. The CDR3 sequence: CASRQGQGNQPQHF. The CDR3 nucleotides read TGTGCCAGCAGACAGGGACAGGGCAATCAGCCCCAGCATTTT.

The chain links TRBV9 to TRBJ2-2, with D perhaps TRBD2 (5 bases). In germline, CDR1 is SGDLS, CDR2 YYNGEE. Trimming cost V 4 bases and J 1 base, with 11 bases left between them. CDR3 size: 15 residues. The CDR3 DNA reads TGTGCCAGCAGCCGAACCGGGATGAACACCGGGGAGCTGTTTTTT. Amino acid sequence: CASSRTGMNTGELFF.

The chain couples TRBV18 to TRBJ2-5; 10 nucleotides line up with TRBD2. The CDR3 covers 17 residues. J was trimmed by 4 bases and V by 3 bases; bases with no gene match: 11. The germline V gene encodes CDR1 KGHSH and CDR2 LQKENI. CDR3 bases: TGTGCCAGCTCACCGCCGGCGGGACTAGCGATGGGAGAGACCCAGTACTTC. Its protein is CASSPPAGLAMGETQYF.

This chain links TRBV27 with TRBJ2-5; unclear D gene. The CDR3 consists of 13 residues. Trimming pared 2 bases from V and 6 bases from J, leaving 10 bases between. Germline V gene sequence: CDR1 MNHEY, CDR2 SMNVEV (reference sequence). CDR3 loop: CASSLTQRQTQYF. The CDR3 DNA follows: TGTGCCAGCAGTTTAACCCAACGGCAGACCCAGTACTTC.

In its sample, this clone was seen once. This chain connects TRBV21-1 to TRBJ2-7; the table's D call, TRBD2, has no DNA check behind it. TRBV21-1 is assigned pseudogene status. The CDR3 spans 14 residues. CDR3 region: CAREGGETSYEQYF. The CDR3 DNA is TGTGCGCGCGAGGGGGGGGAAACCTCCTACGAGCAGTACTTC.

V and J are TRBV9 and TRBJ2-2, with TRBD2 matching 15 bases. V trimming: 3 bases; J trimming: 4 bases; junction bases outside the gene matches: 7. CDR1 and CDR2 from the germline V gene are SGDLS and YYNGEE. This CDR3 is 18 amino acids long. CDR3 nucleotides: TGTGCCAGCAGCGCGGGACTAGCGGGAGGTTTAAGCACCGGGGAGCTGTTTTTT. Encoded protein: CASSAGLAGGLSTGELFF. Drawing the rest from reference TRBV9 and TRBJ2-2, the complete variable domain is DSGVTQTPKHLITATGQRVTLRCSPRSGDLSVYWYQQSLDQGLQFLIQYYNGEERAKGNILERFSAQQFPDLHSELNLSSLELGDSALYFCASSAGLAGGLSTGELFFGEGSRLTVL.

Here the CDR3 DNA reads TGTGCCAGTAGTATTGGGGTAGGAGGGGAGCTGTTTTTT. Translating gives CASSIGVGGELFF. The chain employs TRBV19 and TRBJ2-2; D gene ambiguous. Trimming removed 3 bases at V and 8 bases at J, with 10 bases between. CDR3 length: 13 amino acids. Germline CDR1 and CDR2: LNHDA and SQIVND (reference sequence). Complete variable domain (other parts from reference TRBV19 and TRBJ2-2): DGGITQSPKYLFRKEGQNVTLSCEQNLNHDAMYWYRQDPGQGLRLIYYSQIVNDFQKGDIAEGYSVSREKKESFPLTVTSAQKNPTAFYLCASSIGVGGELFFGEGSRLTVL.

This clone was found a few times. The DNA for the CDR3 is TGTGCCATCAGCCCCCAGGGAGGTAATCAGCCCCAGCATTTT. Its translation: CAISPQGGNQPQHF. This chain links TRBV10-3 with TRBJ1-5, with a weak D call TRBD1 (5 bases). V lost 6 bases and J 4 bases, leaving 13 bases between the germline ends. The germline V gene has CDR1 ENHRY and CDR2 SYGVKD. The CDR3 contains 14 residues.

This rearrangement joins TRBV18 to TRBJ2-2; D possibly corresponds to TRBD2 (6 bases). V dropped 3 bases and J dropped 5 bases, with 16 bases sitting between them. Germline V gene lookup returns CDR1 KGHSH and CDR2 LQKENI. CDR3 length: 16 amino acids. CDR3 nucleotides: TGTGCCAGCTCACCTTTAACCGGGAGTGGGACCGGGGAGCTGTTTTTT. Its protein product is CASSPLTGSGTGELFF.

Comment on this clone: The same CDR3 is also encoded by other DNA sequences in this sample. This chain uses TRBV14 with TRBJ2-2, with 9 nucleotides matching TRBD2. This CDR3 is 16 amino acids long. Germline V CDR1 and CDR2: SGHDN, FVKESK. With 4 bases clipped from V and 1 base from J, the junction kept 4 bases outside the gene matches. CDR3 sequence: CASSLLAGLNTGELFF. The CDR3 DNA is TGTGCCAGCAGCCTACTAGCGGGCCTGAACACCGGGGAGCTGTTTTTT.

The chain has TRBV7-7 and TRBJ2-7, with D perhaps matching TRBD1 or TRBD2 (5 bases each). The CDR3 is 14 residues long. The V end lost 5 bases, the J end lost 2 bases, and 13 bases lay between the germline ends. Per germline, CDR1 SSHAT and CDR2 FNYEAQ (reference sequence). This CDR3 reads CASSPTGRTYEQYF. For the CDR3, the DNA is TGTGCCAGCAGCCCCACGGGACGGACCTACGAGCAGTACTTC.

This clone was found many times. The chain uses TRBV12-2 and TRBJ2-7; no DNA check was done on the table's D call, TRBD2. TRBV12-2 constitutes a pseudogene. There are 20 residues in the CDR3. The CDR3 nucleotides read TGTGCAAGTCGCTTAGCGGTAAAGGGACTAGCGGGGTTTAGCTCCTACGAGCAGTACTTC. Protein sequence: CASRLAVKGLAGFSSYEQYF.

This chain uses TRBV27 with TRBJ1-4, with no clear D. V lost 4 bases to trimming and J lost 5 bases, with 14 bases between them. The CDR3 is made up of 15 amino acids. CDR1 and CDR2 from the germline V gene are MNHEY and SMNVEV (reference sequence). The chain's CDR3 is CASSSRGRGNEKLFF. CDR3 bases: TGTGCCAGCAGTTCACGGGGTAGAGGGAATGAAAAACTGTTTTTT.

This clone has only one observation. The J gene is TRBJ2-3, the V gene TRBV19; D remains unclear. CDR3 length: 14 amino acids. Germline-derived CDR1 and CDR2 are LNHDA and SQIVND (reference sequence). V dropped 5 bases and J dropped 0 bases, with 9 bases sitting between them. For the CDR3, the DNA is TGTGCCAGTAGTGGACGAATTAGCACAGATACGCAGTATTTT. It is translated as CASSGRISTDTQYF.

This clone was observed at least ten times. The chain combines TRBV2 with TRBJ1-5; D not certain. With 6 bases removed from V and 0 bases from J, the gap between germline ends came to 9 bases. This CDR3 is 14 amino acids long. Germline CDR1 reads SNHLY; CDR2 reads FYNNEI. CDR3: CASRPPYSNQPQHF. CDR3 sequence (DNA): TGTGCCAGCAGGCCCCCGTATAGCAATCAGCCCCAGCATTTT.

This clone showed up just once. The rearrangement links TRBV5-4 to TRBJ2-7; D might be TRBD2 (6 bases). This CDR3 comprises 14 residues. Trimming pared 0 bases from V and 2 bases from J, leaving 9 bases between. Germline V gives CDR1 SGHNT, CDR2 YYREEE (reference sequence). The DNA of the CDR3 is TGTGCCAGCAGCTTGGCCGGGAGTCCCTACGAGCAGTACTTC. It specifies CASSLAGSPYEQYF.

The chain carries TRBV28 and TRBJ1-5, with 8 bases aligning to TRBD1. The CDR3 contains 19 residues. With 3 bases clipped from V and 0 bases from J, the junction kept 13 bases outside the gene matches. From germline, CDR1 is MDHEN and CDR2 SYDVKM. In DNA form, the CDR3 reads TGTGCCAGCAGTTTCGGAGGACAGGGTTTAAAATATAGCAATCAGCCCCAGCATTTT. Amino acid sequence: CASSFGGQGLKYSNQPQHF.

The V and J genes are TRBV6-4 and TRBJ2-1; D is possibly TRBD2 (6 bases). CDR3 length: 13 residues. Deletions cut 5 bases from V and 4 bases from J, with 9 bases between. Germline CDR1 reads MRHNA; CDR2 reads SNTAGT. The CDR3, as DNA: TGTGCCAGCAGTCCTAGCGAGTACAATGAGCAGTTCTTC. Translating it yields CASSPSEYNEQFF.

The V and J genes are TRBV28 and TRBJ1-2; D is undetermined. The CDR3 totals 12 residues. Trimming removed 6 bases from V and 8 bases from J, with 13 bases in between. The germline V gene encodes CDR1 MDHEN and CDR2 SYDVKM. CDR3 DNA sequence: TGTGCCAGCAGCGTAAGTGTTCAAGGCTACACCTTC. This gives the protein CASSVSVQGYTF.

This chain connects TRBV18 to TRBJ2-3; D unclear. Trimming cost V 3 bases and J 1 base, with 5 bases left between them. CDR1 is KGHSH, CDR2 LQKENI, per germline. The CDR3 runs to 13 residues. The CDR3 coding sequence is TGTGCCAGCTCACCTACTGGCACAGATACGCAGTATTTT. It yields the protein CASSPTGTDTQYF.